A selection of T cell receptor beta chains follows, all from one sample in a study of T cells in Graves' hyperthyroidism and ophthalmopathy. Each CDR3 protein is one row after TCRdb ran MiXCR on the multiplex PCR reads. This table has some 690,000 distinct CDR3 sequences, 17% appearing once. Sequencing was performed on blood. These receptors originate from a man between 45 and 60 years old with Graves' hyperthyroidism. CDR3s include the opening cysteine and the closing phenylalanine or tryptophan. The order of the fields is D gene, J gene, V gene, clone size, CDR3 DNA, CDR3 protein. D genes are given only for firm matches. Not all rows give a size; the values are once, few, many and, for expanded clones, a class.

d_call: -; j_call: TRBJ2-5; v_call: TRBV12-3/TRBV12-4; clone_size: -; cdr3_nt: TGTGCCAGCAGTTTGCTACAAGAGGCCCAGTACTTC; cdr3_aa: CASSLLQEAQYF
d_call: -; j_call: TRBJ1-6; v_call: TRBV10-2; clone_size: few; cdr3_nt: TGCGCCAGCAGTGAGCGGAAGGGAAGCTCCTATAATTCACCCCTCCACTTT; cdr3_aa: CASSERKGSSYNSPLHF
d_call: -; j_call: TRBJ2-3; v_call: TRBV6-2/TRBV6-3; clone_size: -; cdr3_nt: TGTGCCAGCAGTTCATCCGGGACGGTGTCTGATACGCAGTATTTT; cdr3_aa: CASSSSGTVSDTQYF
d_call: -; j_call: TRBJ2-7; v_call: TRBV20-1; clone_size: -; cdr3_nt: TGCAGTGCTAGAGATCGGGAACAGGTTTCCCCCGACGAGCAGTACTTC; cdr3_aa: CSARDREQVSPDEQYF
d_call: -; j_call: TRBJ2-7; v_call: TRBV5-1; clone_size: many; cdr3_nt: TGCGCCAGCAGCGCATACAGGGACTCCGAGCAGTACTTC; cdr3_aa: CASSAYRDSEQYF
d_call: TRBD2; j_call: TRBJ2-7; v_call: TRBV5-4; clone_size: -; cdr3_nt: TGCGCCAGCAGCCCCCTGGGGGGGGTCTACGAGCAGTACTTC; cdr3_aa: CASSPLGGVYEQYF
d_call: TRBD2; j_call: TRBJ2-7; v_call: TRBV20-1; clone_size: many; cdr3_nt: TGCAGTGCTCCGGGGGGAGGGAGGAGGGGCGAGCAGTACTTC; cdr3_aa: CSAPGGGRRGEQYF
d_call: -; j_call: TRBJ1-1; v_call: TRBV5-1; clone_size: -; cdr3_nt: TGCGCCAGCGGCTTGAACGGGGGAGGTACTGAAGCTTTCTTT; cdr3_aa: CASGLNGGGTEAFF
d_call: -; j_call: TRBJ2-4; v_call: TRBV7-2; clone_size: -; cdr3_nt: TGTGCCAGCAGCCCCCTCCTGGAGCGAGCGGGAGCCAAAAACATTCAGTACTTC; cdr3_aa: CASSPLLERAGAKNIQYF
d_call: -; j_call: TRBJ1-2; v_call: TRBV18; clone_size: -; cdr3_nt: TGTGCCAGCTCACCACCCTCTGATCAGTTTGGCTACACCTTC; cdr3_aa: CASSPPSDQFGYTF
d_call: -; j_call: TRBJ1-5; v_call: TRBV5-1; clone_size: few; cdr3_nt: TGCGCCAGCAAACTGGCCATTGGTTCGAATCAGCCCCAGCATTTT; cdr3_aa: CASKLAIGSNQPQHF
d_call: TRBD1; j_call: TRBJ1-1; v_call: TRBV19; clone_size: once; cdr3_nt: TGTGCCAGTACGTCGTGGGAGGGGGCGAGCACTGAAGCTTTCTTT; cdr3_aa: CASTSWEGASTEAFF
d_call: -; j_call: TRBJ1-1; v_call: TRBV7-8; clone_size: many; cdr3_nt: TGTGCCAGCAGTCCAAGAGGACTTCGTGTGAACACTGAAGCTTTCTTT; cdr3_aa: CASSPRGLRVNTEAFF
d_call: -; j_call: TRBJ2-1; v_call: TRBV3-1; clone_size: -; cdr3_nt: TGTGCCAGCAGCCACTCCCTTGGGACCCGCAACAATGAGCAGTTCTTC; cdr3_aa: CASSHSLGTRNNEQFF
d_call: -; j_call: TRBJ1-2; v_call: TRBV14; clone_size: -; cdr3_nt: TGTGCCAGCAGCCAAGGTTACAGATATGGCTACACCTTC; cdr3_aa: CASSQGYRYGYTF
d_call: TRBD1; j_call: TRBJ2-2; v_call: TRBV19; clone_size: few; cdr3_nt: TGTGCCAGTACCGACCGGGACAGGGGGTGGTACGGGGAGCTGTTTTTT; cdr3_aa: CASTDRDRGWYGELFF
d_call: TRBD1; j_call: TRBJ2-7; v_call: TRBV28; clone_size: many; cdr3_nt: TGTGCCAGCGAATCCGGGACAGGGGTCTCCTACGAGCAGTACTTC; cdr3_aa: CASESGTGVSYEQYF
d_call: TRBD1; j_call: TRBJ2-1; v_call: TRBV6-2/TRBV6-3; clone_size: -; cdr3_nt: TGTGCCAGCACCGGACAGGTTTGGGAGCAGTTCTTC; cdr3_aa: CASTGQVWEQFF
d_call: -; j_call: TRBJ1-5; v_call: TRBV28; clone_size: many; cdr3_nt: TGTGCCTCCGTAGGGGGAGATCAGCCCCAGCATTTT; cdr3_aa: CASVGGDQPQHF
d_call: -; j_call: TRBJ2-1; v_call: TRBV5-4; clone_size: few; cdr3_nt: TGTGCCAGCAGCTTGGGGCCGGGAATCAATGAGCAGTTCTTC; cdr3_aa: CASSLGPGINEQFF
d_call: -; j_call: TRBJ2-7; v_call: TRBV5-5; clone_size: -; cdr3_nt: TGTGCCAGCAGCCCCAGAGACCGACAGGTGGTGTACTACGAGCAGTACTTC; cdr3_aa: CASSPRDRQVVYYEQYF
d_call: TRBD2; j_call: TRBJ2-5; v_call: TRBV7-7; clone_size: -; cdr3_nt: TGTGCTAGCAGCCACGGGGCGACCGGGAGGGAGACCCAGTACTTC; cdr3_aa: CASSHGATGRETQYF
d_call: TRBD1; j_call: TRBJ2-7; v_call: TRBV28; clone_size: -; cdr3_nt: TGTGCCAGCAGTCTACGACAGGGGTTCCCCTACGAGCAGTACTTC; cdr3_aa: CASSLRQGFPYEQYF
d_call: TRBD1; j_call: TRBJ1-2; v_call: TRBV19; clone_size: once; cdr3_nt: TGTGCCAGTAGGGGACAGCAGGACTATGGCTACACCTTC; cdr3_aa: CASRGQQDYGYTF
d_call: TRBD1; j_call: TRBJ1-2; v_call: TRBV7-2; clone_size: -; cdr3_nt: TGTGCCAGCAGCCCGAGCAGGCAGGGGGCCGCTGGCTACACCTTC; cdr3_aa: CASSPSRQGAAGYTF
d_call: TRBD1; j_call: TRBJ2-3; v_call: TRBV10-3; clone_size: few; cdr3_nt: TGTGCCTCTACCGGGACAGGGTCAACAGATACGCAGTATTTT; cdr3_aa: CASTGTGSTDTQYF
d_call: -; j_call: TRBJ2-7; v_call: TRBV10-3; clone_size: few; cdr3_nt: TGTGCCACGCATCCGGGGGTCGGTTACGAGCAGTACTTC; cdr3_aa: CATHPGVGYEQYF
d_call: -; j_call: TRBJ2-6; v_call: TRBV10-3; clone_size: many; cdr3_nt: TGTGCCATCAACGACGCAGGCGGGGCTGGGGCCAACGTCCTGACTTTC; cdr3_aa: CAINDAGGAGANVLTF
d_call: TRBD2; j_call: TRBJ2-3; v_call: TRBV5-4; clone_size: many; cdr3_nt: TGTGCCAGCAGGCTAGCGGGAGGTGGCCCAGATACGCAGTATTTT; cdr3_aa: CASRLAGGGPDTQYF
d_call: -; j_call: TRBJ1-2; v_call: TRBV6-1; clone_size: many; cdr3_nt: TGTGCCAGGAGCCCGACGGGTGACTATGGCTACACCTTC; cdr3_aa: CARSPTGDYGYTF
d_call: TRBD2; j_call: TRBJ2-2; v_call: TRBV19; clone_size: few; cdr3_nt: TGTGCCAGTAGTATTGGGCTAGCGGGTCTCACCGGGGAGCTGTTTTTT; cdr3_aa: CASSIGLAGLTGELFF
d_call: -; j_call: TRBJ2-7; v_call: TRBV4-3; clone_size: many; cdr3_nt: TGCGCCAGCAGCCAAGACCGTTCCTACGAGCAGTACTTC; cdr3_aa: CASSQDRSYEQYF
d_call: -; j_call: TRBJ2-1; v_call: TRBV30; clone_size: few; cdr3_nt: TGTGCCTGGAGTGTTTCGGGGTTCTATGAGCAGTTCTTC; cdr3_aa: CAWSVSGFYEQFF
d_call: -; j_call: TRBJ2-2; v_call: TRBV27; clone_size: few; cdr3_nt: TGTGCCAGCAGTTTAGTGGACCCTTCGAACACCGGGGAGCTGTTTTTT; cdr3_aa: CASSLVDPSNTGELFF
d_call: TRBD2; j_call: TRBJ2-7; v_call: TRBV7-9; clone_size: -; cdr3_nt: TGCGCCAGCAGCCAAGAACTAGCGGGAGGAGCCTACGAGCAGTACTTC; cdr3_aa: CASSQELAGGAYEQYF
d_call: TRBD2; j_call: TRBJ2-3; v_call: TRBV27; clone_size: many; cdr3_nt: TGTGCCAGCAGTCCCGTTTCGGGAGGTTCAGATACGCAGTATTTT; cdr3_aa: CASSPVSGGSDTQYF
d_call: -; j_call: TRBJ2-2; v_call: TRBV4-1; clone_size: -; cdr3_nt: TGCGCCAGCAGCCAAGGACGACAGCGTTCGAACACCGGGGAGCTGTTTTTT; cdr3_aa: CASSQGRQRSNTGELFF
d_call: -; j_call: TRBJ1-2; v_call: TRBV3-1; clone_size: -; cdr3_nt: TGTGCCAGCAGCCACTCCGGACCCCGGGGTCGCACCTTC; cdr3_aa: CASSHSGPRGRTF
d_call: -; j_call: TRBJ1-2; v_call: TRBV30; clone_size: few; cdr3_nt: TGTGCCTGGAGTGTACAATTTGGGAAGGGCTACACCTTC; cdr3_aa: CAWSVQFGKGYTF
d_call: -; j_call: TRBJ2-2; v_call: TRBV5-5; clone_size: -; cdr3_nt: TGCGCCAGCAGCTTGCGAGTTGTCACCGGGGAGCTGTTTTTT; cdr3_aa: CASSLRVVTGELFF
d_call: -; j_call: TRBJ2-3; v_call: TRBV28; clone_size: many; cdr3_nt: TGTGCCAGCAGTTGGGACGGCCGGCGCAACACAGATACGCAGTATTTT; cdr3_aa: CASSWDGRRNTDTQYF
d_call: TRBD2; j_call: TRBJ2-1; v_call: TRBV7-3; clone_size: -; cdr3_nt: TGTGCCAGCAGCTGGACTAGCGGGAGAATAAATGAGCAGTTCTTC; cdr3_aa: CASSWTSGRINEQFF